Listed here are 7 T cell receptor beta chains from one sample, sequenced in a study of graft-versus-host responses after intestinal transplantation. Sequencing used immunoSEQ multiplex PCR; TCRdb keeps in-frame clones, though not all of them. The sample shows roughly 56,000 clones, 90% to 95% of them seen only once. The starting material was PBMCs, obtained 118 days after intestinal transplantation. These receptor sequences come from a human patient who received an intestinal transplant, so some T cells may come from the graft donor.

The chain couples TRBV7-9 to TRBJ2-2, with TRBD1 identical over 8 bases. CDR3 length: 15 amino acids. Germline trimming cut 1 base from V and 5 bases from J; bases unmatched to any gene: 3. CDR1 SEHNR and CDR2 FQNEAQ come from the germline V gene (reference sequence). The CDR3 nucleotides are TGTGCCAGCAGCTTAGTGGGACAGGCTACCGGGGAGCTGTTTTTT. It encodes CASSLVGQATGELFF.

The chain is built from TRBV19 and TRBJ2-1; TRBD1 matches at 7 bases. After removal of 6 bases from V and 3 bases from J, the junction contained 5 bases not matched to a gene. The CDR3 is 14 amino acids. CDR1 and CDR2 (germline): LNHDA, SQIVND (reference sequence). The chain's CDR3 is CASSGTASYNEQFF. The CDR3 DNA reads as TGTGCCAGTAGCGGGACAGCCAGCTACAATGAGCAGTTCTTC.

The gene calls are TRBV6-5 and TRBJ1-1; D is possibly TRBD1 (6 bases). This CDR3 has 15 amino acids. The V end lost 6 bases, the J end lost 3 bases, and 17 bases lay between the germline ends. Germline CDR1 reads MNHEY; CDR2 reads SVGAGI. The CDR3 region has the DNA TGTGCCAGCAGCTCGCGGGGGCCAAGGGACACTGAAGCTTTCTTT. It encodes CASSSRGPRDTEAFF.

This chain uses TRBV6-5 with TRBJ1-1; D gene uncertain. This CDR3 has 11 amino acids. CDR1 is MNHEY and CDR2 is SVGAGI in the germline V gene. Trimming pared 4 bases from V and 7 bases from J, leaving 7 bases between. CDR3 bases: TGTGCCAGCAGTTCCGGCGTTGAAGCTTTCTTT. It encodes CASSSGVEAFF.

This chain connects TRBV13 to TRBJ1-3; no firm D call. The V gene lost 5 bases and the J gene lost 0 bases, with 17 bases spanning the gap. Germline V gives CDR1 PRHDT, CDR2 FYEKMQ (reference sequence). CDR3 length: 17 amino acids. The CDR3 is CASSPPRFSNSGNTIYF. The CDR3 coding sequence is TGTGCCAGCAGCCCACCTCGCTTTTCAAACTCTGGAAACACCATATATTTT.

This clone was seen only a few times. This chain joins TRBV2 and TRBJ2-7; D call uncertain. Trimming left V 8 bases short and J 7 bases short, with 12 bases between. This CDR3 is built from 11 residues. Per germline, CDR1 SNHLY and CDR2 FYNNEI. CDR3 region: CASSLRPEQYF. Here the CDR3 DNA reads TGTGCCAGCTCGCTGAGACCAGAGCAGTACTTC.

The CDR3 here is CASSDGHSGNTIYF. CDR3 sequence (DNA): TGTGCCAGCAGTGACGGTCACTCTGGAAACACCATATATTTT. This chain links TRBV6-1 with TRBJ1-3; D is uncertain. Germline V gene sequence: CDR1 MNHNS, CDR2 SASEGT. CDR3 size: 14 residues. V shed 3 bases and J shed 0 bases, with 6 bases lying between them.